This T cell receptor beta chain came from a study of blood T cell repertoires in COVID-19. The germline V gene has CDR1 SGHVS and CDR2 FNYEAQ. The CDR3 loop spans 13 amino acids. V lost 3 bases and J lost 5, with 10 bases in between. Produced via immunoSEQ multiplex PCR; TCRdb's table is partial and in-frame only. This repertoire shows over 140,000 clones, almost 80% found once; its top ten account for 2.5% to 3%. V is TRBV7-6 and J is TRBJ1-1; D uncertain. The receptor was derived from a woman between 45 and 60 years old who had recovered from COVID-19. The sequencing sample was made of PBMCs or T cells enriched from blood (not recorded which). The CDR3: CASSFRPKTEAFF. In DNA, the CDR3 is TGTGCCAGCAGCTTCAGGCCAAAGACTGAAGCTTTCTTT. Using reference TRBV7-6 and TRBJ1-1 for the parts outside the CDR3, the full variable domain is GAGVSQSPRYKVTKRGQDVALRCDPISGHVSLYWYRQALGQGPEFLTYFNYEAQQDKSGLPNDRFSAERPEGSISTLTIQRTEQRDSAMYRCASSFRPKTEAFFGQGTRLTVV.